The next 21 T cell receptor beta chains were all read from a single sample in a study of human T cells and chemical hapten exposure. MiXCR was run by TCRdb on the RACE reads, yielding one entry per CDR3 protein. The sample holds approximately 59,000 distinct CDR3 sequences, 5.5% to 7.5% seen once. Time point given: healthy volunteer bleed at 6 weeks. Unseparated into fractions, whole blood served as the source from which total RNA was extracted. Sequencing input: whole blood. The receptors were gathered from a female donor in good health. Some clones in this sample may be carry-over from other donors' samples.

The V gene is TRBV4-2, the J gene TRBJ2-3, with a weak D call TRBD1 (5 bases). This CDR3 spans 14 amino acids. Germline CDR1 reads LGHNA; CDR2 reads YNFKEQ. Trimming left V 4 bases short and J 1 base short, with 9 bases between. In DNA, the CDR3 is TGTGCCAGCAGCCCACAACAGGGCACAGATACGCAGTATTTT. Its translation is CASSPQQGTDTQYF.

The chain is built from TRBV7-9 and TRBJ2-1; TRBD2 aligns across 8 bases. Per germline, CDR1 SEHNR and CDR2 FQNEAQ (reference sequence). V shed 5 bases and J 9 bases; nucleotides not matched to a gene: 15. This CDR3 spans 16 amino acids. The CDR3 nucleotides read TGTGCCAGCAGCCCCACGGGGGGGGGGCGCTGGGGTGAGCAGTTCTTC. Translated, it gives CASSPTGGGRWGEQFF.

V usage is TRBV7-9 and J usage is TRBJ1-4; weak D call: TRBD1 (6 bases). The CDR3 is 15 residues long. Germline V gene lookup returns CDR1 SEHNR and CDR2 FQNEAQ (reference sequence). Trimming removed 4 bases from V and 1 base from J, with 10 bases in between. The CDR3 sequence: CASSSDRITNEKLFF. CDR3 bases: TGTGCCAGCAGCTCCGACAGGATAACTAATGAAAAACTGTTTTTT.

This clonotype was found a few times. The chain has TRBV7-2 and TRBJ2-1; 7 bases map to TRBD1. In germline, CDR1 is SGHTA, CDR2 FQGNSA. The junction had 6 bases not matched to a gene; V was cut back by 1 base and J by 3 bases. This CDR3 is built from 16 residues. Here the CDR3 reads CASSLVGGSYYNEQFF. The CDR3 DNA is TGTGCCAGCAGCTTAGTAGGGGGCTCCTACTACAATGAGCAGTTCTTC.

This clonotype came up many times. This chain links TRBV14 with TRBJ1-2; D might be TRBD1 (5 bases). With 0 bases removed from V and 8 bases from J, the gap between germline ends came to 13 bases. The CDR3 extends over 14 amino acids. Germline lookup yields CDR1 SGHDN and CDR2 FVKESK. In DNA, the CDR3 is TGTGCCAGCAGCCAAGATAGCGGGACCCGCGGCTACACCTTC. This sequence encodes CASSQDSGTRGYTF.

Regarding this clonotype: A much larger clone differs from this one at a single base, so this may be a read error. This chain connects TRBV24-1 to TRBJ1-2, with TRBD1 matching over 9 bases. This CDR3 has 13 amino acids. Germline V gene sequence: CDR1 KGHDR, CDR2 SFDVKD. The CDR3 DNA reads TGTGCCACCGAGACAGGGGGTGGCTATGGCTGCACCTTC. It translates to CATETGGGYGCTF.

This clonotype was counted a few times. V is TRBV28 and J is TRBJ1-3, with D possibly being TRBD1 (5 bases). Trimming shortened V by 8 bases and J by 4 bases, and 12 bases separated the two germline ends. This CDR3 contains 13 residues. Germline V lookup: CDR1 MDHEN, CDR2 SYDVKM. The CDR3 is CASGGIGGNTIYF. The CDR3 nucleotides read TGTGCCAGCGGGGGAATTGGAGGAAACACCATATATTTT.

The V gene is TRBV28, the J gene TRBJ1-2; TRBD1 is a possible D gene (6 bases). V was trimmed by 2 bases and J by 4 bases, leaving 14 bases between them. The CDR3 sequence is 15 residues long. Germline V CDR1 and CDR2: MDHEN, SYDVKM. Written as DNA, the CDR3 is TGTGCCAGCAGTTTAATCGGGGGGCAAACCTATGGCTACACCTTC. Its protein is CASSLIGGQTYGYTF.

This clonotype showed up many times. This sequence joins TRBV28 and TRBJ2-7; 7 positions match TRBD2. The CDR3 sequence is 16 residues long. Germline V gene sequence: CDR1 MDHEN, CDR2 SYDVKM. The junction had 12 bases not matched to a gene; V was cut back by 6 bases and J by 1 base. The CDR3 coding sequence is TGTGCCAGCAGGGGTCATGGACTAGGTTCTTCCTACGAGCAGTACTTC. Its protein is CASRGHGLGSSYEQYF.

This chain links TRBV6-5 with TRBJ2-7; TRBD1 matches 7 bases. V lost 6 bases, J lost 1 base, and 0 bases stayed unmatched. Germline V gene data show CDR1 as MNHEY and CDR2 as SVGAGI. The CDR3 covers 12 residues. The CDR3 protein is CASRQGSYEQYF. As DNA, the CDR3 is TGTGCCAGCAGACAGGGGTCCTACGAGCAGTACTTC.

This clonotype was detected many times. The chain links TRBV20-1 to TRBJ2-2; 12 bases fit TRBD2. CDR1 DFQATT and CDR2 SNEGSKA come from the germline V gene (reference sequence). The CDR3 runs 17 residues. V was pared by 0 bases and J by 2 bases, with 4 bases of the junction left unmatched. Written as DNA, the CDR3 is TGCAGTGCTAGAGAGACTAGCGGGAGAGCTAACACCGGGGAGCTGTTTTTT. This translates into CSARETSGRANTGELFF.

The rearrangement joins TRBV6-2 or TRBV6-3 to TRBJ1-2, with D tentatively TRBD1 (6 bases). Germline assignment: CDR1 MNHEY and CDR2 SVGEGT. The CDR3 extends over 19 amino acids. The ends were cut back, 2 bases at V and 4 bases at J, with 26 bases in the middle. DNA for the CDR3: TGTGCCAGCAGTTACGGACGTCGGACACTAGACAGGATAATCTATGGCTACACCTTC. Its translation: CASSYGRRTLDRIIYGYTF.

The DNA of the CDR3 is TGTGCCAGCAGCTTCACCAGAGACACAGATACGCAGTATTTT. This sequence encodes CASSFTRDTDTQYF. The V gene is TRBV7-2, the J gene TRBJ2-3; D remains ambiguous. This CDR3 is 14 amino acids long. Germline loops: CDR1 SGHTA, CDR2 FQGNSA. Trimming stripped 3 bases from V and 2 bases from J, with 9 bases between.

This clonotype was observed many times. The V gene is TRBV6-1, the J gene TRBJ1-5; D unresolved. The CDR3 is 15 residues long. The V gene lost 6 bases and the J gene lost 2 bases, with 14 bases spanning the gap. CDR1 is MNHNS, CDR2 SASEGT, per germline. This CDR3 is CASRVRGYGNQPQHF. CDR3 nucleotide sequence: TGTGCCAGCAGGGTACGAGGTTATGGCAATCAGCCCCAGCATTTT.

The chain combines TRBV20-1 with TRBJ1-2, with a possible D match to TRBD1 (5 bases). Trimming shortened V by 0 bases and J by 12 bases, and 17 bases separated the two germline ends. Germline values: CDR1 DFQATT, CDR2 SNEGSKA (reference sequence). The CDR3 length is 13 residues. CDR3 protein: CSARDWTHGRDTF. As DNA, the CDR3 is TGCAGTGCTAGAGATTGGACACATGGACGCGACACCTTC.

This chain uses TRBV6-5 with TRBJ2-5, with 12 bases identical to TRBD1. This CDR3 is 16 amino acids long. V dropped 6 bases and J dropped 4; count of bases not matched to a gene: 9. CDR1 and CDR2 from the germline V gene are MNHEY and SVGAGI. The CDR3 region has the DNA TGTGCCAGCAGAAAACCCGGGACAGGGGGCAGAGAGACCCAGTACTTC. Protein product: CASRKPGTGGRETQYF.

The rearrangement joins TRBV7-6 to TRBJ2-5; TRBD1 is a possible D gene (6 bases). The CDR3 has 15 residues. CDR1 SGHVS and CDR2 FNYEAQ come from the germline V gene. V lost 2 bases and J 3 bases, leaving 13 bases between the germline ends. The CDR3 region is CASSLPYREKETQYF. The CDR3 nucleotides are TGTGCCAGCAGCTTACCCTACAGGGAAAAAGAGACCCAGTACTTC.

The table lists this clonotype with many counts. This chain uses TRBV3-1 with TRBJ2-5; no clear D gene. The germline gives CDR1 LGHDT, CDR2 YNNKEL (reference sequence). Trimming shortened V by 0 bases and J by 3 bases, and 8 bases separated the two germline ends. The CDR3 contains 14 residues. CDR3 nucleotides: TGTGCCAGCAGCCAAGATAGGCTCGAAGAGACCCAGTACTTC. This encodes CASSQDRLEETQYF.

This clonotype was seen many times. The chain recombines TRBV6-2 or TRBV6-3 with TRBJ2-7, with D unresolved. Trimming stripped 5 bases from V and 11 bases from J, with 16 bases between. CDR3 length: 12 amino acids. Germline CDR1 and CDR2: MNHEY and SVGEGT. The CDR3 region is CASSTHRALKYF. The CDR3, as DNA: TGTGCCAGCAGTACACACCGGGCCCTCAAGTACTTC.

The rearrangement links TRBV20-1 to TRBJ1-5, with TRBD1 matching over 7 bases. This CDR3 has 13 amino acids. Per the germline V gene, CDR1 is DFQATT and CDR2 is SNEGSKA (reference sequence). The trim removed 5 bases at V and 3 bases at J, leaving 4 bases unmatched. CDR3: CSALGQNNQPQHF. CDR3 in DNA: TGCAGTGCTTTGGGACAGAACAATCAGCCCCAGCATTTT.

The sample holds a few counts of this clonotype. V usage is TRBV4-1 and J usage is TRBJ1-1; no reliable D call. The CDR3 sequence is 14 residues long. V was pared by 1 base and J by 4 bases, with 10 bases between. Germline loops: CDR1 MGHRA, CDR2 YSYEKL. In DNA, the CDR3 is TGCGCCAGCAGCCAAGCCACGTTGGGCACTGAAGCTTTCTTT. Translated: CASSQATLGTEAFF.